A single sample gave rise to the 29 T cell receptor beta chains below, sequenced in a study of blood T cell repertoires in COVID-19 (dated by TCRdb to about 2020). The library was built by means of the immunoSEQ multiplex PCR assay. TCRdb holds this immuneACCESS table with in-frame rearrangements only. Some clones are missing; in checked studies, unresolved V genes explain under half, and the rest has no known cause. Here the sample has some 70,000 clones; approximately 88% occur a single time. The ten largest make up 2.3% of the sample. The sequenced sample consisted of peripheral blood. All receptors derive from a human donor in a cohort sampled during active COVID-19.

V and J are TRBV11-2 and TRBJ2-1, with 12 bases that match TRBD2. Per the germline V gene, CDR1 is SGHAT and CDR2 is FQNNGV. J gave up 10 bases and V 5 bases, and 12 bases lay outside the gene matches. The length of the CDR3 is 16 residues. This CDR3 is CASSPIRLAGVREQFF. The CDR3 bases are TGTGCCAGCAGCCCGATAAGACTAGCGGGAGTAAGGGAGCAGTTCTTC.

V and J are TRBV7-6 and TRBJ2-2; perhaps TRBD2 as D (5 bases). CDR3 size: 19 residues. CDR1 is SGHVS, CDR2 FNYEAQ, per germline. Trimming left V 5 bases short and J 4 bases short, with 26 bases between. CDR3 DNA sequence: TGTGCCAGCAGCCCAAGTCCGGGCATCGAAGCCGGAGGCACCGGGGAGCTGTTTTTT. Protein sequence: CASSPSPGIEAGGTGELFF.

The V gene is TRBV20-1, the J gene TRBJ2-1; no reliable D call. Trimming pared 4 bases from V and 6 bases from J, leaving 4 bases between. From germline, CDR1 is DFQATT and CDR2 SNEGSKA (reference sequence). The CDR3 covers 10 residues. The CDR3 DNA reads as TGCAGTGCTACGGTCAATGAGCAGTTCTTC. Protein product: CSATVNEQFF.

This clone appeared a single time. The chain links TRBV6-6 to TRBJ1-2, with 8 bases that match TRBD1. The CDR3 has 16 amino acids. V shed 2 bases and J 6 bases; nucleotides not matched to a gene: 11. Germline V gene lookup returns CDR1 MNHNY and CDR2 SVGAGI (reference sequence). CDR3 in amino acids: CASSYGQGAKGDGYTF. The DNA of the CDR3 is TGTGCCAGCAGTTACGGCCAGGGGGCGAAGGGGGATGGCTACACCTTC.

V usage is TRBV6-5 and J usage is TRBJ2-2; 8 bases are a match to TRBD1. V lost 9 bases and J lost 7; bases outside the gene matches: 10. Germline-derived CDR1 and CDR2 are MNHEY and SVGAGI. This CDR3 comprises 14 residues. Here the CDR3 DNA reads TGTGCCAGTCGGGTGGACAGGGCGATCGGGGAGCTGTTTTTT. It specifies CASRVDRAIGELFF.

The V gene is TRBV7-2, the J gene TRBJ1-1, with unresolved D. The CDR3 is 12 amino acids. V was cut by 3 bases and J by 0 bases, with 2 bases left in between. Germline V CDR1 and CDR2: SGHTA, FQGNSA. This CDR3 reads CASSFLNTEAFF. Written as DNA, the CDR3 is TGTGCCAGCAGCTTCTTGAACACTGAAGCTTTCTTT.

This clone was detected once. The gene calls are TRBV7-2 and TRBJ1-1; D might be TRBD1 (6 bases). Trimming pared 7 bases from V and 1 base from J, leaving 13 bases between. The CDR3 has 14 residues. Germline assignment: CDR1 SGHTA and CDR2 FQGNSA. The CDR3, as DNA: TGTGCCAGCATGCCGCAGGGGTCGAACACTGAAGCTTTCTTT. It yields the protein CASMPQGSNTEAFF.

The J gene is TRBJ1-2, the V gene TRBV5-1; 7 bases fit TRBD1. J lost 8 bases, V lost 4 bases, and 11 bases had no gene match. The CDR3 is 14 residues long. Germline assignment: CDR1 SGHRS and CDR2 YFSETQ. CDR3 sequence (DNA): TGCGCCAGCAGCCCCGAGGGGGCCCTTGGGGGCTACACCTTC. Its protein product is CASSPEGALGGYTF.

The rearrangement uses TRBV30 and TRBJ2-7, with 8 positions matching TRBD1. This CDR3 contains 17 residues. Germline lookup yields CDR1 GTSNPN and CDR2 SVGIG (reference sequence). V was pared by 1 base and J by 5 bases, with 16 bases of the junction left unmatched. In nucleotides, the CDR3 is TGTGCCTGGAGTGGGGGGATTGACAGGGGAGTCGTCGACGAGCAGTACTTC. This translates into CAWSGGIDRGVVDEQYF.

This chain uses TRBV6-1 with TRBJ2-3; maybe TRBD1 (6 bases). The CDR3 is made up of 15 amino acids. Trimming took 3 bases from V and 11 from J, leaving 21 bases between them. Germline V CDR1 and CDR2: MNHNS, SASEGT. CDR3 coding DNA: TGTGCCAGCAGTGAGGGACCCGCCGGGATAGGGGGGCAGTATTTT. Protein: CASSEGPAGIGGQYF.

V and J are TRBV10-3 and TRBJ1-5, with 7 bases lining up with TRBD1. Germline assignment: CDR1 ENHRY and CDR2 SYGVKD. Trimming removed 3 bases from V and 6 bases from J; junction bases left unmatched: 8. The CDR3 extends over 15 amino acids. The CDR3 here is CAISDEGGGSQPQHF. CDR3 nucleotides: TGTGCCATCAGTGATGAAGGGGGCGGAAGTCAGCCCCAGCATTTT.

The sample holds a few counts of this clone. The chain recombines TRBV3-1 (or the pseudogene TRBV3-2) with TRBJ2-1; D perhaps matches TRBD2 (5 bases). The CDR3 runs to 16 residues. The V and J ends lost 1 base and 3 bases respectively, with 13 bases between them. CDR1 is LGHDT and CDR2 is YNNKEL in the germline V gene (reference sequence). CDR3 nucleotide sequence: TGTGCCAGCAGCCAAGCAAAGAGCGGAGACTACAATGAGCAGTTCTTC. It specifies CASSQAKSGDYNEQFF.

The chain couples TRBV28 to TRBJ1-1; tentatively, D is TRBD1 (5 bases). CDR1 is MDHEN, CDR2 SYDVKM, per germline. Trimming stripped 5 bases from V and 6 bases from J, with 19 bases between. This CDR3 comprises 15 residues. For the CDR3, the DNA is TGTGCCAGCAGTGGTTCGGCAGGGTATCGTGCTGAAGCTTTCTTT. Translating it yields CASSGSAGYRAEAFF.

The chain recombines TRBV4-3 with TRBJ2-6; D might be TRBD1 (6 bases). The CDR3 runs 19 residues. V dropped 0 bases and J dropped 0 bases, with 15 bases sitting between them. CDR1 is LGHNA, CDR2 YSLEER, per germline. CDR3 in amino acids: CASSQDVPGHPSGANVLTF. CDR3 nucleotide sequence: TGCGCCAGCAGCCAAGATGTCCCGGGACACCCCTCTGGGGCCAACGTCCTGACTTTC.

This clone was seen once. The chain recombines TRBV6-1 with TRBJ1-6; TRBD1 aligns across 7 bases. The ends lost 1 base at V and 10 bases at J; junction bases unmatched: 4. The CDR3 runs to 14 residues. Germline V gives CDR1 MNHNS, CDR2 SASEGT. CDR3 nucleotide sequence: TGTGCCAGCAGTGAAGGCCAGGGGGTCTCACCCCTCCACTTT. Protein product: CASSEGQGVSPLHF.

The chain carries TRBV4-1 and TRBJ1-1; the D is unclear. Deletions cut 1 base from V and 5 bases from J, with 8 bases between. Germline V gene sequence: CDR1 MGHRA, CDR2 YSYEKL. There are 13 residues in the CDR3. DNA for the CDR3: TGCGCCAGCAGCCAAGCCGACGGGACTGAAGCTTTCTTT. Translated: CASSQADGTEAFF.

Only one count was recorded for this clone. The J gene is TRBJ1-3, the V gene TRBV2; D is undetermined. The V and J ends lost 7 bases and 8 bases respectively, with 12 bases between them. Per the germline V gene, CDR1 is SNHLY and CDR2 is FYNNEI. The CDR3 is 12 residues long. CDR3 loop: CASKRDWYTIYF. As DNA, the CDR3 is TGTGCCAGCAAGAGGGATTGGTACACCATATATTTT.

The CDR3 region has the DNA TGTGCCAGCGGCGTTTTGGGGCTGAACACTGAAGCTTTCTTT. Amino acids: CASGVLGLNTEAFF. The J gene is TRBJ1-1, the V gene TRBV2; D is possibly TRBD1 (5 bases). Germline assignment: CDR1 SNHLY and CDR2 FYNNEI. Trimming stripped 8 bases from V and 0 bases from J, with 13 bases between. This CDR3 is 14 amino acids long.

The chain carries TRBV5-6 and TRBJ2-7; D gene unclear. The CDR3 extends over 14 amino acids. Trimming removed 1 base from V and 2 bases from J, with 10 bases in between. Germline-derived CDR1 and CDR2 are SGHDT and YYEEEE. The DNA for the CDR3 is TGTGCCAGCAGCTTGTATCCAGGTACCTACGAGCAGTACTTC. It specifies CASSLYPGTYEQYF.

The table lists this clone with a count of one. In DNA, the CDR3 is TGTGCCACCAGCAGAGGCGGGGGACTAGCGGGAAACAATGAGCAGTTCTTC. Encoded protein: CATSRGGGLAGNNEQFF. The gene calls are TRBV15 and TRBJ2-1, with TRBD2 matching over 13 bases. The CDR3 is 17 residues long. CDR1 is LNHNV, CDR2 YYDKDF, per germline (reference sequence). The V segment lost 1 base and the J segment 5 bases; nucleotides outside the gene matches: 5.

The CDR3 sequence is CASSLGAGTLATNEKLFF. The CDR3 nucleotides are TGTGCCAGCAGCTTAGGGGCGGGTACGCTTGCAACTAATGAAAAACTGTTTTTT. The chain couples TRBV7-9 to TRBJ1-4; D uncertain. Per germline, CDR1 SEHNR and CDR2 FQNEAQ (reference sequence). The V and J ends lost 1 base and 0 bases respectively, with 15 bases between them. The CDR3 is 18 residues long.

This clone showed up just once. V usage is TRBV4-1 and J usage is TRBJ1-2, with TRBD1 matching over 7 bases. The junction had 11 bases not matched to a gene; V was cut back by 3 bases and J by 4 bases. The CDR3 has 16 residues. In germline, CDR1 is MGHRA, CDR2 YSYEKL. CDR3: CASSQTAGTAIYGYTF. The CDR3 DNA reads as TGCGCCAGCAGCCAGACGGCCGGGACAGCGATCTATGGCTACACCTTC.

This chain connects TRBV13 to TRBJ1-2, with 10 positions matching TRBD1. Germline trimming cut 2 bases from V and 8 bases from J; bases unmatched to any gene: 5. CDR1 and CDR2 (germline): PRHDT, FYEKMQ (reference sequence). CDR3 size: 14 residues. For the CDR3, the DNA is TGTGCCAGCAGCTTACCGGGACAGGGGATGGGCTACACCTTC. Its translation is CASSLPGQGMGYTF.

The chain has TRBV29-1 and TRBJ1-1; 7 nucleotides match TRBD1. The CDR3 loop spans 12 amino acids. CDR1 SQVTM and CDR2 ANQGSEA come from the germline V gene. After removal of 7 bases from V and 7 bases from J, the junction contained 9 bases not matched to a gene. CDR3 bases: TGCAGCGAATCCGGGACAGCAGGTGAAGCTTTCTTT. This translates into CSESGTAGEAFF.

J is TRBJ2-7 and V is TRBV19; 9 nucleotides agree with TRBD1. This CDR3 is 14 amino acids long. The junction had 6 bases not matched to a gene; V was cut back by 5 bases and J by 4 bases. CDR1 is LNHDA and CDR2 is SQIVND in the germline V gene (reference sequence). The CDR3 loop reads CASSLPTGGYEQYF. DNA of the CDR3: TGTGCCAGTAGTCTTCCGACAGGGGGGTACGAGCAGTACTTC.

The gene calls are TRBV7-3 and TRBJ2-1; D is uncertain. CDR1 SGHTA and CDR2 FQGTGA come from the germline V gene. Between the trimmed V and J ends, which lost 1 base and 5 bases, there was a span of 12 bases. The CDR3 loop spans 15 amino acids. The CDR3 sequence: CASSLSRSGNNEQFF. The CDR3 nucleotides read TGTGCCAGCAGCTTAAGTCGGTCAGGCAACAATGAGCAGTTCTTC.

The rearrangement links TRBV6-2 or TRBV6-3 to TRBJ2-1; 8 bases align to TRBD2. The CDR3 contains 15 residues. Germline V lookup: CDR1 MNHEY, CDR2 SVGEGT. The V and J ends lost 2 bases and 9 bases, in that order; junction bases with no gene match: 9. CDR3 residues: CASSYTGGRRAEQFF. The CDR3 nucleotides are TGTGCCAGCAGTTACACGGGCGGGAGGAGGGCTGAGCAGTTCTTC.

V and J are TRBV5-1 and TRBJ2-2; D may be TRBD1 (5 bases). The V end was cut by 0 bases, the J end by 1 base, with 7 bases between. This CDR3 is 15 amino acids long. Per germline, CDR1 SGHRS and CDR2 YFSETQ. CDR3 sequence (DNA): TGCGCCAGCAGCTTGGGACAGAAGAACACCGGGGAGCTGTTTTTT. It translates to CASSLGQKNTGELFF. Supplemented by reference TRBV5-1 and TRBJ2-2, the full variable domain reads KAGVTQTPRYLIKTRGQQVTLSCSPISGHRSVSWYQQTPGQGLQFLFEYFSETQRNKGNFPGRFSGRQFSNSRSEMNVSTLELGDSALYLCASSLGQKNTGELFFGEGSRLTVL.

J is TRBJ2-1 and V is TRBV18, with TRBD1 as a possible D gene (6 bases). CDR3 length: 14 residues. The V gene lost 0 bases and the J gene lost 7 bases, with 10 bases spanning the gap. Germline loops: CDR1 KGHSH, CDR2 LQKENI. The CDR3 coding sequence is TGTGCCAGCTCACCACCGGCAGGGGCAAATGAGCAGTTCTTC. Residues: CASSPPAGANEQFF.